A single sample is the source of the 31 T cell receptor beta chains below, sequenced in a study of cytomegalovirus exposure and HLA in healthy donors. Both 60 Vbeta primers and 13 Jbeta primers went into the PCR. Produced via immunoSEQ multiplex PCR; TCRdb's table is partial and in-frame only. The table lists 180,000 or so clones, 75% to 85% of them singletons. The specimen was PBMCs. These receptors all stem from a woman in her 50s in good health and CMV-seropositive.

The V and J genes are TRBV5-1 and TRBJ2-3, with TRBD2 matching 9 bases. The CDR3 contains 16 residues. Germline V gene data show CDR1 as SGHRS and CDR2 as YFSETQ. V shed 1 base, J shed 3 bases, and the junction held 6 bases outside the gene matches. In nucleotides, the CDR3 is TGCGCCAGCAGCTTGCAGCGGGAGGTAGGAACAGATACGCAGTATTTT. Amino acid sequence: CASSLQREVGTDTQYF.

The V and J genes are TRBV10-1 and TRBJ2-7; tentatively, D is TRBD1 (5 bases). V lost 4 bases to trimming and J lost 7 bases, with 11 bases between them. The CDR3 sequence is 12 residues long. Germline CDR1 reads WNHNN; CDR2 reads SYGVQD (reference sequence). CDR3 residues: CASSGNSGEQYF. In DNA form, the CDR3 reads TGCGCCAGCAGTGGGAACTCAGGGGAGCAGTACTTC.

DNA of the CDR3: TGTGCCAGCAGTTTGCAATGGGGGGTGACAGGGATGAGGAACACTGAAGCTTTCTTT. Translating gives CASSLQWGVTGMRNTEAFF. This chain uses TRBV28 with TRBJ1-1; 7 positions agree with TRBD1. The CDR3 is 19 amino acids. Unmatched junction bases numbered 17, after V lost 3 bases and J lost 1 base. CDR1 MDHEN and CDR2 SYDVKM come from the germline V gene.

This CDR3 is CASRRTMNTEAFF. The CDR3 DNA reads TGTGCCAGCAGAAGGACAATGAACACTGAAGCTTTCTTT. This sequence joins TRBV6-5 and TRBJ1-1, with D tentatively TRBD1 (5 bases). Germline V gives CDR1 MNHEY, CDR2 SVGAGI. The length of the CDR3 is 13 residues. With 6 bases removed from V and 0 bases from J, the gap between germline ends came to 8 bases.

The J gene is TRBJ1-2, the V gene TRBV19; D unresolved. This CDR3 has 13 residues. Trimming shortened V by 3 bases and J by 2 bases, and 7 bases separated the two germline ends. CDR1 and CDR2 (germline): LNHDA, SQIVND (reference sequence). CDR3: CASSIARNYGYTF. DNA for the CDR3: TGTGCCAGTAGTATTGCCAGGAACTATGGCTACACCTTC.

DNA for the CDR3: TGTGCCAGCAGCTTGGGTAGCGGCCGCTACGAGCAGTACTTC. Translation gives CASSLGSGRYEQYF. V and J are TRBV5-4 and TRBJ2-7; D might be TRBD2 (6 bases). Trimming removed 0 bases from V and 3 bases from J, with 10 bases in between. The CDR3 totals 14 residues. Germline V lookup: CDR1 SGHNT, CDR2 YYREEE (reference sequence).

The chain has TRBV5-6 and TRBJ1-5; 7 bases line up with TRBD1. V was pared by 5 bases and J by 10 bases, with 6 bases of the junction left unmatched. CDR1 is SGHDT and CDR2 is YYEEEE in the germline V gene. CDR3 length: 12 amino acids. Written as DNA, the CDR3 is TGTGCCAGCAGTTATCGGGACAGCCCCCAGCATTTT. Protein product: CASSYRDSPQHF.

In its sample, this clone was seen once. This chain uses TRBV5-5 with TRBJ2-1, with D maybe TRBD1 (7 bases). CDR1 is SGHKS, CDR2 YYEKEE, per germline (reference sequence). V gave up 4 bases and J gave up 2 bases, with 13 bases separating them. The CDR3 is 15 amino acids. This CDR3 is CASSPAGQPYNEQFF. The CDR3 DNA is TGTGCCAGCAGCCCGGCGGGACAGCCCTACAATGAGCAGTTCTTC.

The CDR3 sequence is CASSLLGGRTGELFF. CDR3 DNA sequence: TGTGCCAGCAGTTTATTAGGGGGCCGGACCGGGGAGCTGTTTTTT. The chain uses TRBV27 and TRBJ2-2; 7 nucleotides align to TRBD1. The CDR3 contains 15 residues. Losses at the gene ends were 1 base for V and 5 bases for J; bases not matched to a gene: 4. Per the germline V gene, CDR1 is MNHEY and CDR2 is SMNVEV (reference sequence).

The genes are TRBV29-1 and TRBJ1-1; D is possibly TRBD1 (6 bases). The CDR3 runs to 19 residues. Germline-derived CDR1 and CDR2 are SQVTM and ANQGSEA. V was clipped by 3 bases and J by 1 base, with 27 bases between them. Here the CDR3 reads CSVDYTNRAPPSANTEAFF. The CDR3 bases are TGCAGCGTTGACTACACTAACAGGGCCCCCCCTTCGGCGAACACTGAAGCTTTCTTT.

CDR3 in DNA: TGTGCCAGCAGTTTATCTGGCCCTAATGAAAAACTGTTTTTT. Translating gives CASSLSGPNEKLFF. This rearrangement joins TRBV28 to TRBJ1-4; D ambiguous. This CDR3 is built from 14 residues. The germline gives CDR1 MDHEN, CDR2 SYDVKM. Trimming removed 1 base from V and 3 bases from J, with 6 bases in between.

The genes are TRBV5-4 and TRBJ1-2, with TRBD1 matching 9 bases. The germline V gene has CDR1 SGHNT and CDR2 YYREEE (reference sequence). V gave up 1 base and J gave up 0 bases; unmatched junction bases: 1. The CDR3 length is 15 residues. CDR3 sequence reads: CASSLRTGANYGYTF. CDR3 bases: TGTGCCAGCAGCTTGCGGACAGGGGCTAACTATGGCTACACCTTC.

The chain combines TRBV15 with TRBJ1-1; TRBD1 might be the D (5 bases). Germline assignment: CDR1 LNHNV and CDR2 YYDKDF (reference sequence). V lost 1 base to trimming and J lost 2 bases, with 11 bases between them. CDR3 length equals 15 residues. The CDR3 spells CATSRATGKNTEAFF. The CDR3, as DNA: TGTGCCACCAGCAGAGCCACAGGAAAAAACACTGAAGCTTTCTTT.

This clone was seen a single time. The final CDR3 position lacks the conserved phenylalanine or tryptophan, pointing to a likely read error. This chain joins TRBV11-2 and TRBJ2-7; 8 bases match TRBD1. V was clipped by 1 base and J by 3 bases; unmatched bases: 2. The CDR3 length is 14 residues. Germline V lookup: CDR1 SGHAT, CDR2 FQNNGV. The CDR3, as DNA: TGTGCCAGCAGCTTAGGGGGACAGGTCTACGAGCAGTACCTC. This encodes CASSLGGQVYEQYL.

The V gene is TRBV7-3, the J gene TRBJ2-3, with TRBD1 matching over 7 bases. This CDR3 spans 14 amino acids. Looked up from germline, CDR1 is SGHTA and CDR2 is FQGTGA. The J segment lost 5 bases and the V segment lost 5 bases, leaving 7 bases of the junction unmatched. CDR3 sequence (DNA): TGTGCCAGCAGCCCTGGACAGGTGGAAGATACGCAGTATTTT. This translates into CASSPGQVEDTQYF.

The chain joins TRBV5-6 to TRBJ1-1, with 7 positions matching TRBD1. Germline V gives CDR1 SGHDT, CDR2 YYEEEE. Trimming removed 5 bases from V and 4 bases from J; junction bases left unmatched: 8. This CDR3 has 14 amino acids. The DNA for the CDR3 is TGTGCCAGCAGGCCCTGGGCAGGGGGCACTGAAGCTTTCTTT. Translation: CASRPWAGGTEAFF.

This chain links TRBV27 with TRBJ2-3; TRBD2 matches at 7 bases. Germline CDR1 is MNHEY and CDR2 is SMNVEV (reference sequence). The CDR3 is 16 amino acids. J was trimmed by 4 bases and V by 0 bases; bases with no gene match: 7. This chain's CDR3 is CASSLSSREGADTQYF. CDR3 coding DNA: TGTGCCAGCAGTTTATCGTCCAGGGAGGGTGCAGATACGCAGTATTTT.

The chain has TRBV6-5 and TRBJ1-4, with D maybe TRBD1 (5 bases). Trimming shortened V by 4 bases and J by 0 bases, and 9 bases separated the two germline ends. This CDR3 is built from 15 residues. Germline loops: CDR1 MNHEY, CDR2 SVGAGI. CDR3: CASSFQGSTNEKLFF. The CDR3 DNA sequence: TGTGCCAGCAGTTTTCAGGGCTCAACTAATGAAAAACTGTTTTTT.

J is TRBJ2-7 and V is TRBV14; the D is unclear. Germline loops: CDR1 SGHDN, CDR2 FVKESK. The ends were cut back, 0 bases at V and 4 bases at J, with 4 bases in the middle. The CDR3 sequence is 12 residues long. CDR3 amino acids: CASSQESYEQYF. The CDR3 bases are TGTGCCAGCAGCCAAGAGAGTTACGAGCAGTACTTC.

This clone was counted between two and nine times. The genes are TRBV7-2 and TRBJ2-3; D is perhaps TRBD2 (5 bases). CDR3 size: 14 residues. The V gene lost 5 bases and the J gene lost 6 bases, with 15 bases spanning the gap. The germline gives CDR1 SGHTA, CDR2 FQGNSA. The CDR3 loop is CASSTGRGLDTQYF. The CDR3 nucleotides read TGTGCCAGCAGCACCGGCCGCGGGTTGGATACGCAGTATTTT.

This chain links TRBV10-3 with TRBJ2-5; TRBD1 matches at 7 bases. The tail of the sequence fits TRBJ2-7 better, so the J call may be wrong. Germline values: CDR1 ENHRY, CDR2 SYGVKD. This CDR3 has 16 residues. The CDR3 nucleotides are TGTGCCATCAGTGAGACCGGGACAGAAAAAGACTACGAGCAGTACTTC. This translates into CAISETGTEKDYEQYF.

Of note for this clone: One junction end does not reproduce the germline sequence, and a read error may be involved. CDR3 in DNA: TGTGCCAGTAGTATAGTGGGACAGGTCTCTGGGGCCAACGGCCTGACTTTC. Amino acid sequence: CASSIVGQVSGANGLTF. V usage is TRBV19 and J usage is TRBJ2-6, with 8 bases that match TRBD1. Germline lookup yields CDR1 LNHDA and CDR2 SQIVND (reference sequence). The CDR3 sequence is 17 residues long. Combining the CDR3 with reference TRBV19 and TRBJ2-6 gives the whole variable domain DGGITQSPKYLFRKEGQNVTLSCEQNLNHDAMYWYRQDPGQGLRLIYYSQIVNDFQKGDIAEGYSVSREKKESFPLTVTSAQKNPTAFYLCASSIVGQVSGANGLTFGAGSRLTVL.

CDR3 DNA: TGTGCCAGCAGTGAAAGCCCGGCCTGGGGGCTTGGACAGCCCCAGCATTTT. Translating gives CASSESPAWGLGQPQHF. This chain uses TRBV6-1 with TRBJ1-5, with D maybe TRBD1 (6 bases). The germline CDR1 and CDR2 sequences are MNHNS and SASEGT. The CDR3 runs to 17 residues. Deletions cut 2 bases from V and 7 bases from J, with 21 bases between.

The gene calls are TRBV11-1 and TRBJ2-2; D is ambiguous. V dropped 2 bases and J dropped 0 bases, with 10 bases sitting between them. In germline, CDR1 is SGHAT, CDR2 FQDESV (reference sequence). The CDR3 sequence is 16 residues long. The CDR3 DNA sequence: TGTGCCAGCAGCTTACAGTCACCGCCGAACACCGGGGAGCTGTTTTTT. Its translation: CASSLQSPPNTGELFF.

In this sample, this clone turned up a few times. V usage is TRBV5-4 and J usage is TRBJ1-6; D unclear. Germline assignment: CDR1 SGHNT and CDR2 YYREEE (reference sequence). The CDR3 contains 15 residues. Trimming stripped 0 bases from V and 2 bases from J, with 6 bases between. The CDR3 loop is CASSLAGTYNSPLHF. CDR3 sequence (DNA): TGTGCCAGCAGCTTGGCCGGGACCTATAATTCACCCCTCCACTTT.

This chain joins TRBV6-5 and TRBJ2-3; 8 positions agree with TRBD1. CDR1 and CDR2 from the germline V gene are MNHEY and SVGAGI. Trimming took 6 bases from V and 2 from J; bases not matched to a gene: 4. The CDR3 is 14 amino acids. CDR3 coding DNA: TGTGCCAGCAGAGGACAGGGCTACACAGATACGCAGTATTTT. This gives the protein CASRGQGYTDTQYF.

The chain couples TRBV5-1 to TRBJ2-5, with 14 bases lining up with TRBD2. The CDR3 is made up of 16 amino acids. Germline loops: CDR1 SGHRS, CDR2 YFSETQ. The V segment lost 6 bases and the J segment 4 bases; nucleotides outside the gene matches: 8. CDR3 bases: TGCGCCAGCAACGGACTAGCGGGGGGAACCGGAGAGACCCAGTACTTC. Translating gives CASNGLAGGTGETQYF. The whole variable domain, filled in from reference TRBV5-1 and TRBJ2-5, reads KAGVTQTPRYLIKTRGQQVTLSCSPISGHRSVSWYQQTPGQGLQFLFEYFSETQRNKGNFPGRFSGRQFSNSRSEMNVSTLELGDSALYLCASNGLAGGTGETQYFGPGTRLLVL.

The CDR3 spells CASSVERGSSYNEQFF. The CDR3, as DNA: TGTGCCAGCAGTGTGGAGCGGGGGAGCTCCTACAATGAGCAGTTCTTC. The chain couples TRBV2 to TRBJ2-1; 8 nucleotides line up with TRBD2. Germline-derived CDR1 and CDR2 are SNHLY and FYNNEI. The CDR3 has 16 amino acids. V dropped 4 bases and J dropped 0; count of bases not matched to a gene: 5.

V gene TRBV5-1 combines with J gene TRBJ2-1, with 10 bases fitting TRBD2. This CDR3 spans 18 amino acids. V trimming: 1 base; J trimming: 1 base; junction bases outside the gene matches: 8. Germline-derived CDR1 and CDR2 are SGHRS and YFSETQ. CDR3 sequence (DNA): TGCGCCAGCAGCTTGATTCTAAGCGGGGGGGTTTCCTACAATGAGCAGTTCTTC. The encoded protein is CASSLILSGGVSYNEQFF.

This chain joins TRBV30 and TRBJ1-1, with a tentative D call TRBD1 (5 bases). V was cut by 2 bases and J by 4 bases, with 14 bases left in between. There are 14 residues in the CDR3. Per germline, CDR1 GTSNPN and CDR2 SVGIG (reference sequence). As DNA, the CDR3 is TGTGCCTGGAGTCAAGGCGGGGGACCCACTGAAGCTTTCTTT. Protein: CAWSQGGGPTEAFF.

This chain links TRBV28 with TRBJ2-7; maybe TRBD1 (6 bases). Germline CDR1 and CDR2: MDHEN and SYDVKM. Trimming took 5 bases from V and 2 from J, leaving 16 bases between them. The CDR3 runs 15 residues. The CDR3 sequence is CASSGSGTPAYEQYF. The CDR3, as DNA: TGTGCCAGCAGTGGATCCGGGACACCAGCCTACGAGCAGTACTTC. Complete variable domain (other parts from reference TRBV28 and TRBJ2-7): DVKVTQSSRYLVKRTGEKVFLECVQDMDHENMFWYRQDPGLGLRLIYFSYDVKMKEKGDIPEGYSVSREKKERFSLILESASTNQTSMYLCASSGSGTPAYEQYFGPGTRLTVT.